This T cell receptor (beta chain) derives from a study of monozygotic twins with inflammatory bowel disease. Study results and limitations: IBD patients, compared with healthy twins, shared fewer clonotypes with others (especially with disease activity). TCRbeta inverse Simpson diversity was decreased in IBD patients versus healthy co-twins.

About this clonotype: Its antigen is undetermined.

The CDR3 runs to 14 residues. TCRdb reanalyzed the 5' RACE reads, giving one entry per CDR3 protein sequence and no DNA. The sample table includes some 190,000 distinct CDR3 sequences. The gene calls are TRBV12-3 or TRBV12-4 and TRBJ1-5; there is no DNA to check the TCRdb D call of TRBD1. The TCR sequence derives from a human donor with ulcerative colitis or Crohn's disease, or a healthy co-twin of an affected twin (not recorded which). The sequenced material came from blood. This CDR3 is CASSFRGAGQPQHF.